These T cell receptor beta chains were read from a single sample in a study of identical twins. TCRdb redid the calling of the 5' RACE reads with MiXCR, one entry per CDR3 protein. The sample lists about 890,000 distinct CDR3 sequences, over 9% occurring once. Separately, the same data were catalogued under a study of yellow fever vaccine responses in identical twins.

Sequencing used PBMCs. The receptors were sampled from a woman aged 18-29 years in good health. Both conserved end residues are part of each CDR3. The D gene is left open where the match is weak. The size field is filled for only some rows; it gives once, few, many or a size class.

v_gene: TRBV5-1; abundance: .; d_gene: .; j_gene: TRBJ2-3; CDR3nt: TGCGCCAGCAGGGACGCCGATACGCAGTATTTT; CDR3aa: CASRDADTQYF
v_gene: TRBV12-3/TRBV12-4; abundance: few; d_gene: TRBD1; j_gene: TRBJ1-5; CDR3nt: TGTGCCAGCAGGCCGACAGGGAACAATCAGCCCCAGCATTTT; CDR3aa: CASRPTGNNQPQHF
v_gene: TRBV12-3/TRBV12-4; abundance: many; d_gene: TRBD1; j_gene: TRBJ2-3; CDR3nt: TGTGCCAGCAGTTTACGGACAGGGGCTGCAGATACGCAGTATTTT; CDR3aa: CASSLRTGAADTQYF
v_gene: TRBV7-8; abundance: few; d_gene: TRBD1; j_gene: TRBJ2-2; CDR3nt: TGTGCCAGCAGCTCAAAACAGGGGGCCCTATGGGAGCTGTTTTTT; CDR3aa: CASSSKQGALWELFF
v_gene: TRBV20-1; abundance: .; d_gene: TRBD1; j_gene: TRBJ1-1; CDR3nt: TGCAGTGCTCCGGACAGGGGACCAAGGGCAGGCACTGAAGCTTTCTTT; CDR3aa: CSAPDRGPRAGTEAFF
v_gene: TRBV19; abundance: many; d_gene: TRBD1; j_gene: TRBJ1-5; CDR3nt: TGTGCCAGTAAGATTGACAGGGAGGAATATCAGCCCCAGCATTTT; CDR3aa: CASKIDREEYQPQHF
v_gene: TRBV4-2; abundance: .; d_gene: .; j_gene: TRBJ2-7; CDR3nt: TGTGCCAGCAGCCAAGATTTGCGGGACGCTGGATACGAGCAGTACTTC; CDR3aa: CASSQDLRDAGYEQYF
v_gene: TRBV6-5; abundance: few; d_gene: .; j_gene: TRBJ2-7; CDR3nt: TGTGCCAGCAGTTGGGGTGCGGGGACCTCCTACGAGCAGTACTTC; CDR3aa: CASSWGAGTSYEQYF
v_gene: TRBV2; abundance: many; d_gene: .; j_gene: TRBJ1-1; CDR3nt: TGTGCCAGCAGTGACGCGCCCGTGAACACTGAAGCTTTCTTT; CDR3aa: CASSDAPVNTEAFF
v_gene: TRBV6-1; abundance: .; d_gene: .; j_gene: TRBJ1-1; CDR3nt: TGTGCCAGCAGCCCCCCCCCTACGGCTGGTTACGCTGAAGCTTTCTTT; CDR3aa: CASSPPPTAGYAEAFF
v_gene: TRBV7-9; abundance: many; d_gene: .; j_gene: TRBJ1-1; CDR3nt: TGTGCCAGCAGCCTCCGTAGTGCGGCTTTCTTT; CDR3aa: CASSLRSAAFF
v_gene: TRBV5-1; abundance: many; d_gene: .; j_gene: TRBJ2-7; CDR3nt: TGCGCCAGCAGCCCGATAGGACTAACGACCTACGAGCAGTACTTC; CDR3aa: CASSPIGLTTYEQYF
v_gene: TRBV5-1; abundance: .; d_gene: .; j_gene: TRBJ2-5; CDR3nt: TGCGCCAGCAGCTTGGAGTCGGGCCCCGGGGTAGAGACCCAGTACTTC; CDR3aa: CASSLESGPGVETQYF
v_gene: TRBV4-1; abundance: few; d_gene: TRBD2; j_gene: TRBJ2-5; CDR3nt: TGCGCCAGCAGCCAAGAGGGAGCGGGGATGCTGACCCAGTACTTC; CDR3aa: CASSQEGAGMLTQYF
v_gene: TRBV3-1; abundance: many; d_gene: .; j_gene: TRBJ1-2; CDR3nt: TGTGCCAGCAGCCAAGTGATGGGCGTCTATGGCTACACCTTC; CDR3aa: CASSQVMGVYGYTF
v_gene: TRBV9; abundance: few; d_gene: .; j_gene: TRBJ2-7; CDR3nt: TGTGCCAGCAGCTTCCGGGACGACCCCTACTACGAGCAGTACTTC; CDR3aa: CASSFRDDPYYEQYF
v_gene: TRBV7-6; abundance: .; d_gene: .; j_gene: TRBJ2-2; CDR3nt: TGTGCCAGCAGCTTAAACAGTTACACCGGGGAGCTGTTTTTT; CDR3aa: CASSLNSYTGELFF
v_gene: TRBV13; abundance: few; d_gene: .; j_gene: TRBJ1-1; CDR3nt: TGTGCCAGCATCTCGGGGAGGTCTGAAGCTTTCTTT; CDR3aa: CASISGRSEAFF
v_gene: TRBV2; abundance: .; d_gene: .; j_gene: TRBJ1-5; CDR3nt: TGTGCCAGCAACGGGAACAATCAGCCCCAGCATTTT; CDR3aa: CASNGNNQPQHF
v_gene: TRBV5-5; abundance: few; d_gene: TRBD1; j_gene: TRBJ1-4; CDR3nt: TGTGCCAGCAGCTTTACGGGACAGGGCGATGAAAAACTGTTTTTT; CDR3aa: CASSFTGQGDEKLFF
v_gene: TRBV11-2; abundance: .; d_gene: .; j_gene: TRBJ1-5; CDR3nt: TGTGCCAGCAGCTTAGACCGGTCCCTCAATCAGCCCCAGCATTTT; CDR3aa: CASSLDRSLNQPQHF
v_gene: TRBV18; abundance: few; d_gene: .; j_gene: TRBJ2-5; CDR3nt: TGTGCCAGCTCACGCCAGCGGGAGACCCAGTACTTC; CDR3aa: CASSRQRETQYF
v_gene: TRBV12-3/TRBV12-4; abundance: many; d_gene: .; j_gene: TRBJ2-7; CDR3nt: TGTGCCAGCAGGGGTAACTACGCTCCTAACGAGCAGTACTTC; CDR3aa: CASRGNYAPNEQYF
v_gene: TRBV6-1; abundance: many; d_gene: .; j_gene: TRBJ1-6; CDR3nt: TGTGCCAGCAGATCGACAGGCCCGGATTCACCCCTCCACTTT; CDR3aa: CASRSTGPDSPLHF
v_gene: TRBV7-9; abundance: few; d_gene: TRBD1; j_gene: TRBJ2-5; CDR3nt: TGTGCCAGCAGCCCCAACAGGGGTCGGGAGACCCAGTACTTC; CDR3aa: CASSPNRGRETQYF
v_gene: TRBV4-2; abundance: .; d_gene: .; j_gene: TRBJ2-7; CDR3nt: TGTGCCAGCAGCCAAGGTCATGACCTAACCTACGAGCAGTACTTC; CDR3aa: CASSQGHDLTYEQYF
v_gene: TRBV5-1; abundance: few; d_gene: .; j_gene: TRBJ2-3; CDR3nt: TGCGCCAGCAGCCCCGCCGGGGGTGGGCCCACAGATACGCAGTATTTT; CDR3aa: CASSPAGGGPTDTQYF
v_gene: TRBV11-3; abundance: .; d_gene: TRBD2; j_gene: TRBJ2-3; CDR3nt: TGTGCCAGCAGCCCACCTAGCGGGAGTGCAGATACGCAGTATTTT; CDR3aa: CASSPPSGSADTQYF
v_gene: TRBV25-1; abundance: .; d_gene: .; j_gene: TRBJ2-7; CDR3nt: TGTGCCACCAGCTCCCCTATTAACCCTCCTGACGAGCAGTACTTC; CDR3aa: CATSSPINPPDEQYF
v_gene: TRBV7-3; abundance: few; d_gene: TRBD2; j_gene: TRBJ2-1; CDR3nt: TGTGCCAGCAGGAGCGGGAAAGGAATTGAGCAGTTCTTC; CDR3aa: CASRSGKGIEQFF
v_gene: TRBV2; abundance: .; d_gene: TRBD1; j_gene: TRBJ2-3; CDR3nt: TGTGCCAGCAGTGAGAGACAGGGGGCCACAGATACGCAGTATTTT; CDR3aa: CASSERQGATDTQYF
v_gene: TRBV27; abundance: many; d_gene: .; j_gene: TRBJ2-1; CDR3nt: TGTGCCAGCAGTCCCACGGGGGTTGGTGAGCAGTTCTTC; CDR3aa: CASSPTGVGEQFF
v_gene: TRBV3-1; abundance: few; d_gene: .; j_gene: TRBJ1-5; CDR3nt: TGTGCCAGCAGCCAAGAGATCGTCCCTAATAGCAATCAGCCCCAGCATTTT; CDR3aa: CASSQEIVPNSNQPQHF
v_gene: TRBV20-1; abundance: few; d_gene: TRBD2; j_gene: TRBJ2-1; CDR3nt: TGCAGTGCTCATGCTAGCGGGGGTGGAAATGAGCAGTTCTTC; CDR3aa: CSAHASGGGNEQFF
v_gene: TRBV20-1; abundance: few; d_gene: .; j_gene: TRBJ1-2; CDR3nt: TGCAGTGCTAGTGACAGCTCGTATGGCTACACCTTC; CDR3aa: CSASDSSYGYTF
v_gene: TRBV4-1; abundance: .; d_gene: .; j_gene: TRBJ2-6; CDR3nt: TGCGCCAGCAGCCAAGAACCCTACCTCTCTGGGGCCAACGTCCTGACTTTC; CDR3aa: CASSQEPYLSGANVLTF
v_gene: TRBV5-6; abundance: .; d_gene: .; j_gene: TRBJ2-1; CDR3nt: TGTGCCAGCAGCTTGATAAGCCTTTCCTCTTACAATGAGCAGTTCTTC; CDR3aa: CASSLISLSSYNEQFF
v_gene: TRBV7-9; abundance: few; d_gene: TRBD2; j_gene: TRBJ2-3; CDR3nt: TGTGCCAGCAGCCCCCCTTTGGAGCGGGGGGTGACAGATACGCAGTATTTT; CDR3aa: CASSPPLERGVTDTQYF
v_gene: TRBV24-1; abundance: few; d_gene: TRBD2; j_gene: TRBJ2-3; CDR3nt: TGTGCCACCAGTGAGCGGGAGGGGAGGGATACGCAGTATTTT; CDR3aa: CATSEREGRDTQYF
v_gene: TRBV20-1; abundance: many; d_gene: .; j_gene: TRBJ2-3; CDR3nt: TGCAGTGCTAGTGTCCCCAGCACAGATACGCAGTATTTT; CDR3aa: CSASVPSTDTQYF
v_gene: TRBV11-2; abundance: few; d_gene: .; j_gene: TRBJ2-1; CDR3nt: TGTGCCAGCAGCCATCCCCGGGACCATTACAATGAGCAGTTCTTC; CDR3aa: CASSHPRDHYNEQFF
v_gene: TRBV7-9; abundance: few; d_gene: TRBD2; j_gene: TRBJ2-1; CDR3nt: TGTGCCAGCAGCTTAGCTGGGGCTAGCGGAGATGAGCAGTTCTTC; CDR3aa: CASSLAGASGDEQFF
v_gene: TRBV7-9; abundance: many; d_gene: .; j_gene: TRBJ1-1; CDR3nt: TGTGCCAGCAGCTTATCGGAATTTGAGGGGGAGGCTTTCTTT; CDR3aa: CASSLSEFEGEAFF
v_gene: TRBV7-9; abundance: many; d_gene: .; j_gene: TRBJ2-1; CDR3nt: TGTGCCAGCGGTTATGGAGATGAGCAGTTCTTC; CDR3aa: CASGYGDEQFF
v_gene: TRBV6-1; abundance: .; d_gene: .; j_gene: TRBJ1-1; CDR3nt: TGTGCCAGCCTCGGACAGCCGAACACTGAAGCTTTCTTT; CDR3aa: CASLGQPNTEAFF
v_gene: TRBV20-1; abundance: few; d_gene: TRBD1; j_gene: TRBJ1-5; CDR3nt: TGCAGTGCTAGAGATCCATCAGGGGGGAATCAGCCCCAGCATTTT; CDR3aa: CSARDPSGGNQPQHF
v_gene: TRBV9; abundance: few; d_gene: .; j_gene: TRBJ2-4; CDR3nt: TGTGCCAGCAGCTCGCGGACAGTAGCCAAAAACATTCAGTACTTC; CDR3aa: CASSSRTVAKNIQYF
v_gene: TRBV12-3/TRBV12-4; abundance: .; d_gene: TRBD2; j_gene: TRBJ2-5; CDR3nt: TGTGCCAGCAGTGGGACTACCGAAGAGACCCAGTACTTC; CDR3aa: CASSGTTEETQYF
v_gene: TRBV15; abundance: many; d_gene: .; j_gene: TRBJ1-1; CDR3nt: TGTGCCACCAGCAGAGATGCGAGGAGCCCGAAAGATGAAGCTTTCTTT; CDR3aa: CATSRDARSPKDEAFF
v_gene: TRBV7-9; abundance: few; d_gene: .; j_gene: TRBJ1-6; CDR3nt: TGTGCCAGCAGGGGCATGAGCTCCTATAATTCACCCCTCCACTTT; CDR3aa: CASRGMSSYNSPLHF